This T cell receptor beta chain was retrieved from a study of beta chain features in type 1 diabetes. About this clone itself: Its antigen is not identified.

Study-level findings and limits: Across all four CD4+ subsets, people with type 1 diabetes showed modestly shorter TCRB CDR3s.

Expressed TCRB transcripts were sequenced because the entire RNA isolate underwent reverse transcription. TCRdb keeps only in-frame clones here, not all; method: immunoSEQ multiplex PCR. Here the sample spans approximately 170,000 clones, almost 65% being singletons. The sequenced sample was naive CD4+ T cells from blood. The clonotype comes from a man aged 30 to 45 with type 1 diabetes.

CDR3 protein: CASSREGANVLTF. The CDR3 DNA follows: TGTGCCAGCAGCCGAGAAGGAGCCAACGTCCTGACTTTC. The V call is TRBV9, the J call TRBJ2-6, with D uncertain. CDR1 is SGDLS and CDR2 is YYNGEE in the germline V gene. This CDR3 region has 13 residues. Trimming cost V 4 bases and J 7 bases, with 9 bases left between them.